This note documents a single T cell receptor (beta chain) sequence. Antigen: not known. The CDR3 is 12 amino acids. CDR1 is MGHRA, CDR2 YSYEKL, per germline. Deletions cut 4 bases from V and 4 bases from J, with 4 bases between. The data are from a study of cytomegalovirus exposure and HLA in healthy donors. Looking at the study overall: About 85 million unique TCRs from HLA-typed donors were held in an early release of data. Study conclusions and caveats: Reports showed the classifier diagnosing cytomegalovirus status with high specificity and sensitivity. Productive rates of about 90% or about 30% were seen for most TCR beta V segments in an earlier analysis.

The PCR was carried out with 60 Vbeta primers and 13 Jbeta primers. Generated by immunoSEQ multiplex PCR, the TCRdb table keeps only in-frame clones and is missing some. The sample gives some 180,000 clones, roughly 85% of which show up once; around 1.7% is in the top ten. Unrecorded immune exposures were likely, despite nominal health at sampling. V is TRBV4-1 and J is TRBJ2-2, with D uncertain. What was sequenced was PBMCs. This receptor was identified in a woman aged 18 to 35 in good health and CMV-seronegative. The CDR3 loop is CASSRATGELFF. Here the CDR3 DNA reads TGCGCCAGCAGCCGAGCCACCGGGGAGCTGTTTTTT.